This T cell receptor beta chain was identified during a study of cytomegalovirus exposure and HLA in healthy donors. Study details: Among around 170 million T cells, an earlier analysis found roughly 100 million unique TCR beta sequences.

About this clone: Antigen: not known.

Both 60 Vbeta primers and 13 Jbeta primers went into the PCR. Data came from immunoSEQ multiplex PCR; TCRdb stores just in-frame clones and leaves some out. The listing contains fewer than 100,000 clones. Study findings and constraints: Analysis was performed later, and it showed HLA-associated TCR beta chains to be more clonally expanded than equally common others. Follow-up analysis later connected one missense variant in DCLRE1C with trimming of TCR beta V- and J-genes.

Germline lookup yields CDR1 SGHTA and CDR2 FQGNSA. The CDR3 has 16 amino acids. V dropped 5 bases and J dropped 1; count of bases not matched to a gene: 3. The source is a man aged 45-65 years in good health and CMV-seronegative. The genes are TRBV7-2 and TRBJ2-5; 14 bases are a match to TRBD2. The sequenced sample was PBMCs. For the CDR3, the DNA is TGTGCCAGCAGCGCGACTAGCGGGGGGGGCCAAGAGACCCAGTACTTC. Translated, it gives CASSATSGGGQETQYF.